This TCR beta chain was sequenced during a study of CD8+CD57+ T cells in acquired aplastic anemia. About the study: An average of around 3.5 ug of DNA was obtained from sorted CD4+ and CD8+ cells. Study results and limitations: Statistical testing detected no significant gap in CD8+ Simpson's diversity between patients and controls. Around 27 sequences, all CD8+ CDR3, were shared between patients and controls.

Genomic DNA provided the template from which TCR beta VDJ and CDR3 profiles were obtained. TCRdb re-analysed the reads in MiXCR, keeping a single row per CDR3 protein. The data show about 200,000 distinct CDR3 sequences, 34% seen once. The CDR3 length is 15 residues. V lost 3 bases and J lost 2; bases outside the gene matches: 3. Germline loops: CDR1 LNHDA, CDR2 SQIVND (reference sequence). Concerning this clonotype itself: Its antigen is still unknown.

The sample consisted of sorted CD4+, CD8+, or CD8+CD57+ T cells (not recorded which) from PBMCs. This clonotype originated in a human donor in good health, serving as a control. The chain uses TRBV19 and TRBJ2-1, with 8 positions matching TRBD2. The CDR3 loop is CASSITSGAYNEQFF. DNA for the CDR3: TGTGCCAGTAGTATCACTAGCGGAGCCTACAATGAGCAGTTCTTC.